The next 3 T cell receptor beta chains were all read from a single sample in a study of blood T cell repertoires in COVID-19. Here immunoSEQ multiplex PCR was the method, and the copy in TCRdb shows in-frame clones only, minus some. This table has 90,000 to 150,000 clones, 65% to 90% appearing once. Source material: peripheral blood. Receptor source: an elderly man with acute or convalescent COVID-19.

This chain joins TRBV6-1 and TRBJ2-2, with TRBD2 identical over 8 bases. The junction had 10 bases not matched to a gene; V was cut back by 2 bases and J by 5 bases. The CDR3 runs to 17 residues. Germline V lookup: CDR1 MNHNS, CDR2 SASEGT. The CDR3: CASSESVLAGSTGELFF. The CDR3 DNA sequence: TGTGCCAGCAGTGAATCGGTGTTAGCGGGGTCAACCGGGGAGCTGTTTTTT.

The V and J genes are TRBV9 and TRBJ1-2, with D uncertain. Trimming removed 0 bases from V and 5 bases from J, with 8 bases in between. CDR1 SGDLS and CDR2 YYNGEE come from the germline V gene. The CDR3 consists of 13 residues. CDR3 residues: CASSVGAEYGYTF. For the CDR3, the DNA is TGTGCCAGCAGCGTAGGGGCAGAATATGGCTACACCTTC.

V and J are TRBV5-1 and TRBJ1-1; TRBD1 agrees at 8 bases. The CDR3 length is 13 residues. The junction had 3 bases not matched to a gene; V was cut back by 4 bases and J by 4 bases. Germline V gene lookup returns CDR1 SGHRS and CDR2 YFSETQ. CDR3 loop: CASSPDRGTEAFF. CDR3 sequence (DNA): TGCGCCAGCAGCCCCGACAGGGGCACTGAAGCTTTCTTT.